Presented here are 30 T cell receptor beta chains from one specimen sequenced in a study of blood T cell repertoires in COVID-19. Sequencing used immunoSEQ multiplex PCR; TCRdb keeps in-frame clones, though not all of them. This sample yields around 330,000 clones, of which about nine tenths are seen a single time; 5% to 5.5% belongs to the top ten. Sequenced: PBMCs or T cells enriched from blood (not recorded which). The source is a man between 60 and 70 years old who had recovered from COVID-19.

The chain employs TRBV7-2 and TRBJ2-7, with D perhaps TRBD1 (5 bases). CDR1 SGHTA and CDR2 FQGNSA come from the germline V gene. This CDR3 is 14 amino acids long. Trimming cost V 0 bases and J 2 bases, with 8 bases left between them. The CDR3 spells CASSLAQGTYEQYF. The CDR3 bases are TGTGCCAGCAGCTTAGCTCAGGGAACCTACGAGCAGTACTTC.

The CDR3 coding sequence is TGTGCCAGCAGCCGCAACTATCTGAACACTGAAGCTTTCTTT. This gives the protein CASSRNYLNTEAFF. The chain joins TRBV3-1 (or the pseudogene TRBV3-2) to TRBJ1-1; D is undetermined. The CDR3 contains 14 residues. Germline CDR1 reads LGHDT; CDR2 reads YNNKEL (reference sequence). Trimming shortened V by 4 bases and J by 0 bases, and 9 bases separated the two germline ends.

V usage is TRBV20-1 and J usage is TRBJ1-4, with D possibly matching TRBD1 (5 bases). CDR1 DFQATT and CDR2 SNEGSKA come from the germline V gene (reference sequence). Trimming shortened V by 3 bases and J by 8 bases, and 13 bases separated the two germline ends. CDR3 length: 13 residues. CDR3 residues: CSASGQGGEKLFF. In nucleotides, the CDR3 is TGCAGTGCTAGTGGGCAGGGAGGAGAAAAACTGTTTTTT.

The V and J genes are TRBV5-4 and TRBJ2-4, with D maybe TRBD2 (7 bases). Per the germline V gene, CDR1 is SGHNT and CDR2 is YYREEE (reference sequence). V gave up 4 bases and J gave up 7 bases, with 21 bases separating them. This CDR3 is built from 16 residues. CDR3 residues: CASSPQGGGVKNIQYF. CDR3 sequence (DNA): TGTGCCAGCAGCCCCCAGGGAGGGGGTGTGAAGAACATTCAGTACTTC.

The chain recombines TRBV19 with TRBJ2-7, with 9 bases aligning to TRBD1. The trim removed 7 bases at V and 0 bases at J, leaving 4 bases unmatched. This CDR3 is 14 amino acids long. Germline lookup yields CDR1 LNHDA and CDR2 SQIVND (reference sequence). The CDR3 loop reads CASTRTGASYEQYF. DNA of the CDR3: TGTGCCAGTACCAGGACAGGGGCCTCCTACGAGCAGTACTTC.

The CDR3 nucleotides read TGTGCCAGTCATGACACTGGAGCGGGAGGTTTAGAGACCCAGTACTTC. Translating it yields CASHDTGAGGLETQYF. The genes are TRBV19 and TRBJ2-5; 9 bases are shared with TRBD2. V dropped 8 bases and J dropped 4; count of bases not matched to a gene: 14. This CDR3 is 16 amino acids long. In germline, CDR1 is LNHDA, CDR2 SQIVND (reference sequence).

V is TRBV18 and J is TRBJ1-1; possibly TRBD1 for D (5 bases). The CDR3 totals 14 residues. Germline CDR1 reads KGHSH; CDR2 reads LQKENI. Trimming took 8 bases from V and 1 from J, leaving 14 bases between them. The CDR3 region has the DNA TGTGCCAGCCTACCCGACAGTACGAACACTGAAGCTTTCTTT. Amino acids: CASLPDSTNTEAFF.

V gene TRBV5-1 combines with J gene TRBJ2-2; TRBD2 might be the D (6 bases). The V gene lost 7 bases and the J gene lost 4 bases, with 17 bases spanning the gap. This CDR3 contains 15 residues. Germline V gene data show CDR1 as SGHRS and CDR2 as YFSETQ. CDR3 in DNA: TGCGCCAGCCGGCGGGAATTAATTAGCACCGGGGAGCTGTTTTTT. Its protein product is CASRRELISTGELFF.

The chain recombines TRBV7-2 with TRBJ2-5, with a possible D match to TRBD2 (6 bases). The ends were cut back, 5 bases at V and 2 bases at J, with 18 bases in the middle. The germline V gene encodes CDR1 SGHTA and CDR2 FQGNSA. The CDR3 sequence is 16 residues long. CDR3 DNA sequence: TGTGCCAGCAGCCCCGCGGGACGCCGCCCTCAAGAGACCCAGTACTTC. Its translation is CASSPAGRRPQETQYF. Variable domain in full (rest from reference TRBV7-2 and TRBJ2-5): GAGVSQSPSNKVTEKGKDVELRCDPISGHTALYWYRQSLGQGLEFLIYFQGNSAPDKSGLPSDRFSAERTGGSVSTLTIQRTQQEDSAVYLCASSPAGRRPQETQYFGPGTRLLVL.

The V call is TRBV7-9, the J call TRBJ2-4; TRBD2 matches at 15 bases. With V trimmed by 3 bases and J by 8 bases, 11 bases remained unmatched. The CDR3 spans 18 residues. CDR1 and CDR2 from the germline V gene are SEHNR and FQNEAQ (reference sequence). The CDR3 region is CASSLMWTSGRARDIQYF. CDR3 nucleotides: TGTGCCAGCAGCTTGATGTGGACTAGCGGGAGGGCGAGGGACATTCAGTACTTC.

This sequence joins TRBV24-1 and TRBJ1-2; 11 nucleotides agree with TRBD1. This CDR3 region has 15 residues. Trimming cost V 4 bases and J 6 bases; bases outside gene matches: 6. The V gene's germline CDR1 is KGHDR and CDR2 SFDVKD. The CDR3, as DNA: TGTGCCACCAGTGAGCCGGGACAGGGGGATAATGGCTACACCTTC. Protein sequence: CATSEPGQGDNGYTF.

J is TRBJ2-7 and V is TRBV5-1, with D tentatively TRBD2 (5 bases). The CDR3 covers 15 residues. Germline CDR1 SGHRS, CDR2 YFSETQ. With 0 bases removed from V and 3 bases from J, the gap between germline ends came to 13 bases. The CDR3 here is CASSLVGEAIYEQYF. In DNA form, the CDR3 reads TGCGCCAGCAGCTTGGTGGGAGAGGCCATCTACGAGCAGTACTTC. Full variable domain (missing parts from reference TRBV5-1 and TRBJ2-7): KAGVTQTPRYLIKTRGQQVTLSCSPISGHRSVSWYQQTPGQGLQFLFEYFSETQRNKGNFPGRFSGRQFSNSRSEMNVSTLELGDSALYLCASSLVGEAIYEQYFGPGTRLTVT.

This clone showed up just once. V usage is TRBV6-5 and J usage is TRBJ2-7, with D unclear. Between the trimmed V and J ends, which lost 2 bases and 6 bases, there was a span of 14 bases. The CDR3 runs 14 residues. CDR1 is MNHEY, CDR2 SVGAGI, per germline. The CDR3, as DNA: TGTGCCAGCAGTTACCGCGCGGCCCGTGGCGAGCAGTACTTC. Amino acid sequence: CASSYRAARGEQYF.

The rearrangement uses TRBV3-1 (or the pseudogene TRBV3-2) and TRBJ2-2; D ambiguous. V lost 3 bases and J lost 2, with 7 bases in between. Germline V lookup: CDR1 LGHDT, CDR2 YNNKEL (reference sequence). The CDR3 contains 14 residues. CDR3 in amino acids: CASSQWSNTGELFF. The DNA of the CDR3 is TGTGCCAGCAGCCAGTGGAGCAACACCGGGGAGCTGTTTTTT.

The table lists this clone with a few counts. The chain combines TRBV3-1 (or the pseudogene TRBV3-2) with TRBJ1-2, with D unclear. V shed 1 base and J shed 8 bases, with 20 bases lying between them. Germline V gene sequence: CDR1 LGHDT, CDR2 YNNKEL (reference sequence). The CDR3 contains 16 residues. CDR3 bases: TGTGCCAGCAGCCAAGTCGGTCAACTATTGACGGTGGGCTACACCTTC. Its translation is CASSQVGQLLTVGYTF.

This clone occurred once. V is TRBV29-1 and J is TRBJ1-4, with TRBD1 identical over 7 bases. J lost 6 bases, V lost 6 bases, and 7 bases had no gene match. CDR3 size: 13 residues. Germline assignment: CDR1 SQVTM and CDR2 ANQGSEA. The CDR3 nucleotides read TGCAGCGTCCCCGTAGGGGGCGATGAAAAACTGTTTTTT. It specifies CSVPVGGDEKLFF.

The chain links TRBV6-4 to TRBJ2-2; 12 nucleotides align to TRBD2. The CDR3 contains 15 residues. V lost 5 bases and J lost 3; bases outside the gene matches: 1. Germline V gives CDR1 MRHNA, CDR2 SNTAGT. The CDR3 DNA sequence: TGTGCCAGCAGTCTAGCGGGAGGGTACACCGGGGAGCTGTTTTTT. This sequence encodes CASSLAGGYTGELFF.

This chain links TRBV6-6 with TRBJ1-1, with 9 positions matching TRBD1. Germline values: CDR1 MNHNY, CDR2 SVGAGI (reference sequence). V lost 6 bases and J lost 6; bases outside the gene matches: 8. This CDR3 region has 14 residues. The CDR3 DNA is TGTGCCAGCAGGGGCGTGACAGGGGGGGCTGAAGCTTTCTTT. This encodes CASRGVTGGAEAFF.

The chain has TRBV9 and TRBJ2-2; 8 bases agree with TRBD2. Looked up from germline, CDR1 is SGDLS and CDR2 is YYNGEE. J was trimmed by 7 bases and V by 0 bases; bases with no gene match: 11. The length of the CDR3 is 17 residues. CDR3 nucleotides: TGTGCCAGCAGCGTAGGGCTAGCGGGCTCATTGGTCGGGGAGCTGTTTTTT. This encodes CASSVGLAGSLVGELFF. Full variable domain (outside the CDR3, taken from reference TRBV9 and TRBJ2-2): DSGVTQTPKHLITATGQRVTLRCSPRSGDLSVYWYQQSLDQGLQFLIQYYNGEERAKGNILERFSAQQFPDLHSELNLSSLELGDSALYFCASSVGLAGSLVGELFFGEGSRLTVL.

The chain is built from TRBV6-5 and TRBJ2-2; D may be TRBD2 (6 bases). CDR1 is MNHEY and CDR2 is SVGAGI in the germline V gene. Trimming took off 2 bases at V and 6 bases at J, with 7 bases between the two ends. The CDR3 consists of 13 residues. The CDR3 bases are TGTGCCAGCAGTTACGGAGGGGCCGGGGAGCTGTTTTTT. Translation: CASSYGGAGELFF.

J is TRBJ2-3 and V is TRBV5-6, with no clear D. Germline lookup yields CDR1 SGHDT and CDR2 YYEEEE. The V end was cut by 0 bases, the J end by 7 bases, with 9 bases between. CDR3 length: 13 residues. CDR3 bases: TGTGCCAGCAGCTTGGGATCAGTTAATACGCAGTATTTT. It is translated as CASSLGSVNTQYF.

The V gene is TRBV6-5, the J gene TRBJ1-2; D is possibly TRBD1 (6 bases). The CDR3 extends over 13 amino acids. The V end lost 8 bases, the J end lost 4 bases, and 14 bases lay between the germline ends. Germline CDR1 MNHEY, CDR2 SVGAGI. Here the CDR3 DNA reads TGTGCCAGCTACAGGGAGGGTACCTATGGCTACACCTTC. This codes for CASYREGTYGYTF.

This clone was picked up one time. The genes are TRBV7-9 and TRBJ2-7; 10 bases line up with TRBD1. V dropped 4 bases and J dropped 2; count of bases not matched to a gene: 5. CDR3 length: 15 residues. Germline lookup yields CDR1 SEHNR and CDR2 FQNEAQ (reference sequence). CDR3 DNA sequence: TGTGCCAGCAGCTCAGCCGGGACAGGGGCCTACGAGCAGTACTTC. Translation: CASSSAGTGAYEQYF.

This clone was counted once. The J gene is TRBJ1-5, the V gene TRBV18; D is unclear. The CDR3 is 14 amino acids. Germline V gives CDR1 KGHSH, CDR2 LQKENI. The ends were cut back, 2 bases at V and 6 bases at J, with 11 bases in the middle. The CDR3 DNA follows: TGTGCCAGCTCACCAGTGAGGGAAGTTCAGCCCCAGCATTTT. Translation gives CASSPVREVQPQHF. Variable domain in full (rest from reference TRBV18 and TRBJ1-5): NAGVMQNPRHLVRRRGQEARLRCSPMKGHSHVYWYRQLPEEGLKFMVYLQKENIIDESGMPKERFSAEFPKEGPSILRIQQVVRGDSAAYFCASSPVREVQPQHFGDGTRLSIL.

This chain uses TRBV7-2 with TRBJ1-2, with D possibly matching TRBD1 (5 bases). CDR3 size: 14 residues. The V end lost 5 bases, the J end lost 7 bases, and 17 bases lay between the germline ends. Germline lookup yields CDR1 SGHTA and CDR2 FQGNSA. The CDR3 spells CASSLVQGDGGYTF. The CDR3 DNA sequence: TGTGCCAGCAGCCTAGTGCAGGGCGACGGTGGCTACACCTTC.

V gene TRBV11-2 combines with J gene TRBJ2-7, with D hard to call. The CDR3 is made up of 13 amino acids. Trimming pared 1 base from V and 2 bases from J, leaving 6 bases between. CDR1 and CDR2 (germline): SGHAT, FQNNGV. CDR3 sequence: CASSLGPTYEQYF. In DNA, the CDR3 is TGTGCCAGCAGCTTAGGGCCAACCTACGAGCAGTACTTC.

The CDR3 spells CASSSPGTGGEEQYF. CDR3 bases: TGTGCCAGCAGTTCCCCGGGGACAGGGGGCGAGGAGCAGTACTTC. The V gene is TRBV28, the J gene TRBJ2-7, with TRBD1 identical over 12 bases. The ends lost 4 bases at V and 7 bases at J; junction bases unmatched: 8. Germline V gene data show CDR1 as MDHEN and CDR2 as SYDVKM. The CDR3 loop spans 15 amino acids.

The gene calls are TRBV12-3 or TRBV12-4 and TRBJ1-2; the match to TRBD1 covers 8 bases. CDR3 length: 13 residues. J lost 7 bases, V lost 2 bases, and 3 bases had no gene match. DNA of the CDR3: TGTGCCAGCAGTTTACTACAGGGGGTTGGCTACACCTTC. This codes for CASSLLQGVGYTF.

The V and J genes are TRBV19 and TRBJ2-7; a possible D gene is TRBD2 (5 bases). V was trimmed by 7 bases and J by 6 bases, leaving 16 bases between them. This CDR3 region has 13 residues. Looked up from germline, CDR1 is LNHDA and CDR2 is SQIVND (reference sequence). CDR3 in DNA: TGTGCCAGTAAGGAGGCCGGAAACGGCGAGCAGTACTTC. Its translation: CASKEAGNGEQYF.

The gene calls are TRBV6-5 and TRBJ1-5; TRBD1 agrees at 10 bases. Germline CDR1 is MNHEY and CDR2 is SVGAGI. V shed 8 bases, J shed 5 bases, and the junction held 3 bases outside the gene matches. This CDR3 is 13 amino acids long. The CDR3 reads CASGTGVYQPQHF. The CDR3 DNA is TGTGCCAGCGGGACAGGGGTATATCAGCCCCAGCATTTT.